One and the same sample provided the 13 T cell receptor beta chains below, sequenced in a study of a mutant IDH1 vaccine in newly diagnosed glioma. Antigens of these TCRs are unknown. Produced via immunoSEQ multiplex PCR; TCRdb's table is partial and in-frame only. The sample has around 36,000 clones, 91% seen once. Regarding time point: week 5, during vaccination. Topical imiquimod accompanied each vaccine dose, which consisted of 300 ug of mutant IDH1 20-mer peptide. The sequencing used PBMCs, collected from a glioma patient whose treatment included an IDH1 peptide vaccine. Receptors originate from a man in his forties or fifties with glioma.

V gene TRBV5-1 combines with J gene TRBJ2-5; 8 bases are a match to TRBD2. This CDR3 contains 15 residues. With 4 bases clipped from V and 5 bases from J, the junction kept 10 bases outside the gene matches. Germline V gene data show CDR1 as SGHRS and CDR2 as YFSETQ. CDR3 sequence (DNA): TGCGCCAGCAGCACTAGCGGTGCCTTGGGGGAGACCCAGTACTTC. This encodes CASSTSGALGETQYF.

This chain connects TRBV18 to TRBJ1-4; 10 nucleotides match TRBD1. V dropped 4 bases and J dropped 1; count of bases not matched to a gene: 12. The CDR3 sequence is 19 residues long. Per the germline V gene, CDR1 is KGHSH and CDR2 is LQKENI. The CDR3 loop reads CASSRRPGQGIVTNEKLFF. CDR3 bases: TGTGCCAGCTCACGACGGCCGGGACAGGGGATTGTAACTAATGAAAAACTGTTTTTT.

This chain uses TRBV7-2 with TRBJ1-3; weak D call: TRBD1 (5 bases). CDR1 SGHTA and CDR2 FQGNSA come from the germline V gene. CDR3 length: 16 residues. V lost 5 bases and J 0 bases, leaving 14 bases between the germline ends. CDR3: CASSPRYGGSGNTIYF. The CDR3 bases are TGTGCCAGCAGCCCGCGGTATGGGGGCTCTGGAAACACCATATATTTT.

The gene calls are TRBV5-1 and TRBJ1-4; TRBD1 agrees at 8 bases. CDR1 is SGHRS, CDR2 YFSETQ, per germline. CDR3 size: 16 residues. V gave up 3 bases and J gave up 3 bases; unmatched junction bases: 7. In DNA, the CDR3 is TGCGCCAGCAGCTCGCATTTGACAGGGGCTAATGAAAAACTGTTTTTT. Its translation is CASSSHLTGANEKLFF.

CDR3 region: CASSTTRLSAGELFF. CDR3 in DNA: TGTGCCAGCAGTACCACCCGTCTCTCGGCCGGGGAGCTGTTTTTT. V usage is TRBV7-9 and J usage is TRBJ2-2; D uncertain. V was shortened by 6 bases and J by 6 bases, with 17 bases between the two germline ends. Germline lookup yields CDR1 SEHNR and CDR2 FQNEAQ (reference sequence). CDR3 size: 15 residues.

The chain uses TRBV6-5 and TRBJ2-5; TRBD2 matches at 9 bases. Per germline, CDR1 MNHEY and CDR2 SVGAGI. The V gene end was trimmed by 2 bases and the J gene end by 5 bases; junction bases not matched to a gene: 6. The CDR3 runs to 15 residues. CDR3 loop: CASSYGRGGMETQYF. CDR3 nucleotides: TGTGCCAGCAGTTACGGGCGGGGGGGCATGGAGACCCAGTACTTC.

The rearrangement links TRBV19 to TRBJ2-6; no firm D call. This CDR3 is 13 amino acids long. The V end lost 8 bases, the J end lost 1 base, and 6 bases lay between the germline ends. The germline V gene encodes CDR1 LNHDA and CDR2 SQIVND (reference sequence). CDR3 region: CASSESGANVLTF. CDR3 in DNA: TGTGCCAGTTCAGAATCTGGGGCCAACGTCCTGACTTTC. Looking up the rest from reference TRBV19 and TRBJ2-6 gives the full variable domain: DGGITQSPKYLFRKEGQNVTLSCEQNLNHDAMYWYRQDPGQGLRLIYYSQIVNDFQKGDIAEGYSVSREKKESFPLTVTSAQKNPTAFYLCASSESGANVLTFGAGSRLTVL.

This sequence joins TRBV5-4 and TRBJ2-1; 7 bases match TRBD1. The ends lost 4 bases at V and 10 bases at J; junction bases unmatched: 11. The V gene's germline CDR1 is SGHNT and CDR2 YYREEE (reference sequence). The CDR3 is 14 residues long. CDR3 coding DNA: TGTGCCAGCAGCCGACAGGGAACAATGATAGAGCAGTTCTTC. As protein: CASSRQGTMIEQFF.

The sample holds one count of this clone. The chain combines TRBV7-9 with TRBJ2-5; D gene unclear. V was shortened by 2 bases and J by 5 bases, with 12 bases between the two germline ends. The CDR3 is made up of 14 amino acids. Germline CDR1 and CDR2: SEHNR and FQNEAQ (reference sequence). CDR3 DNA sequence: TGTGCCAGCAGCTTAAGCCAGGAACGGGAGACCCAGTACTTC. Protein sequence: CASSLSQERETQYF.

V usage is TRBV18 and J usage is TRBJ1-5; 7 bases are a match to TRBD1. CDR1 is KGHSH and CDR2 is LQKENI in the germline V gene. V dropped 5 bases and J dropped 7; count of bases not matched to a gene: 8. This CDR3 has 14 residues. This CDR3 reads CASSEQGSHQPQHF. Here the CDR3 DNA reads TGTGCCAGCTCAGAACAGGGGTCGCACCAGCCCCAGCATTTT.

V gene TRBV30 combines with J gene TRBJ2-2; D might be TRBD1 or TRBD2, each matching 6 bases. CDR3 length: 15 amino acids. Trimming cost V 5 bases and J 0 bases, with 13 bases left between them. The V gene's germline CDR1 is GTSNPN and CDR2 SVGIG (reference sequence). CDR3 loop: CAWSQGGPNTGELFF. CDR3 sequence (DNA): TGTGCCTGGTCTCAAGGGGGGCCGAACACCGGGGAGCTGTTTTTT.

This chain joins TRBV19 and TRBJ1-5, with D possibly TRBD1 on 5 matching bases. The V and J ends lost 2 bases and 6 bases respectively, with 8 bases between them. The germline V gene encodes CDR1 LNHDA and CDR2 SQIVND (reference sequence). The CDR3 runs 13 residues. This chain's CDR3 is CASSIQGSQPQHF. The CDR3 region has the DNA TGTGCCAGTAGTATACAGGGAAGTCAGCCCCAGCATTTT. The full variable domain, with the rest looked up from reference TRBV19 and TRBJ1-5, is DGGITQSPKYLFRKEGQNVTLSCEQNLNHDAMYWYRQDPGQGLRLIYYSQIVNDFQKGDIAEGYSVSREKKESFPLTVTSAQKNPTAFYLCASSIQGSQPQHFGDGTRLSIL.

This clone appeared a single time. The chain is built from TRBV4-1 and TRBJ1-1, with D tentatively TRBD1 (6 bases). Germline V gene data show CDR1 as MGHRA and CDR2 as YSYEKL. Deletions cut 5 bases from V and 1 base from J, with 14 bases between. CDR3 length: 15 residues. CDR3 sequence: CASSFRDTKNTEAFF. CDR3 coding DNA: TGCGCCAGCAGCTTCCGGGACACAAAGAACACTGAAGCTTTCTTT.